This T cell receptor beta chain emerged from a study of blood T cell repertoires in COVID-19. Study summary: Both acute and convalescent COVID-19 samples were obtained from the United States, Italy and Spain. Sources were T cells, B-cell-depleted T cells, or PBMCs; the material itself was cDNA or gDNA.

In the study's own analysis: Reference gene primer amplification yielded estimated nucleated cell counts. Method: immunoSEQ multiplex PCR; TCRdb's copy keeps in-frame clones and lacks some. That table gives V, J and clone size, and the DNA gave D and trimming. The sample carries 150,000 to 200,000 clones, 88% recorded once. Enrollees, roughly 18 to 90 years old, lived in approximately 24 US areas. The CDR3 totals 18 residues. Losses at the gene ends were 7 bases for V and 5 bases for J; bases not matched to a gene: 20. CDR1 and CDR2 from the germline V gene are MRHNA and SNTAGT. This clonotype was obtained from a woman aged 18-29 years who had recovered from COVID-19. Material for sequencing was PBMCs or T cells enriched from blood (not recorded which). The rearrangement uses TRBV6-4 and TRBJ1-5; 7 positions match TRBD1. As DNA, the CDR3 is TGTGCCAGCACCGAGGAGACAGGGAATAGGGCTCTCGATCAGCCCCAGCATTTT. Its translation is CASTEETGNRALDQPQHF.